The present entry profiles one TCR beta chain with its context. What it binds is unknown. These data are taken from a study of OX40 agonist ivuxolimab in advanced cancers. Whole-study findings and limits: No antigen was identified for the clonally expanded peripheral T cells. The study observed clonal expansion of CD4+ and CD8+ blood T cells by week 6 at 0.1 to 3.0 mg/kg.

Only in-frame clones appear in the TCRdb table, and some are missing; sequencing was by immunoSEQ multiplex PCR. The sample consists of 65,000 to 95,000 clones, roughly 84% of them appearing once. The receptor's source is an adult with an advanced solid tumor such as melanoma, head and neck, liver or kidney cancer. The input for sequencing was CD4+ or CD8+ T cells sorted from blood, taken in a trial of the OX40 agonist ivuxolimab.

In DNA, the CDR3 is TGTGCCATCAGCCGACTAGCGGCCTCCTACAATGAGCAGTTCTTC. It codes for CAISRLAASYNEQFF. The chain carries TRBV10-3 and TRBJ2-1; TRBD2 matches at 9 bases. The V and J ends lost 6 bases and 0 bases, in that order; junction bases with no gene match: 3. Germline V gene lookup returns CDR1 ENHRY and CDR2 SYGVKD. CDR3 length equals 15 residues.